The subject of this entry is one T cell receptor beta chain. This entry is derived from a study of blood T cell repertoires in COVID-19. Libraries were prepared by immunoSEQ multiplex PCR; TCRdb keeps only in-frame clonotypes and omits some of them. The table has more than 150,000 clones, 86% seen once. CDR1 is LGHNA and CDR2 is YSLEER in the germline V gene. This CDR3 region has 19 residues. V was pared by 0 bases and J by 0 bases, with 3 bases of the junction left unmatched. The chain couples TRBV4-3 to TRBJ2-4, with 15 positions matching TRBD2. The sample consisted of peripheral blood. This clonotype was obtained from a man in his forties or fifties with active or convalescent COVID-19. In DNA form, the CDR3 reads TGCGCCAGCAGCCAAGAGGGACTAGCGGGAGGAATAGCCAAAAACATTCAGTACTTC. Encoded protein: CASSQEGLAGGIAKNIQYF.